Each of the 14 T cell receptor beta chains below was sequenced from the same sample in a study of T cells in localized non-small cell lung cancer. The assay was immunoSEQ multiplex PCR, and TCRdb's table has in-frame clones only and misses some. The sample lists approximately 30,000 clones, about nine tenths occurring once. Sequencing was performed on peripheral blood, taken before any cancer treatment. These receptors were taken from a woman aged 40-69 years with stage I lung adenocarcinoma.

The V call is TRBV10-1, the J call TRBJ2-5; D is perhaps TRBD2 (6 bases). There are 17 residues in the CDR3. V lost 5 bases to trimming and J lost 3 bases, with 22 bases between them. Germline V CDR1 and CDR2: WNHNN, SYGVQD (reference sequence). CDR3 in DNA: TGCGCCAGCAGTCCAATCCGCCTCCGGGACTCCAAAGAGACCCAGTACTTC. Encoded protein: CASSPIRLRDSKETQYF.

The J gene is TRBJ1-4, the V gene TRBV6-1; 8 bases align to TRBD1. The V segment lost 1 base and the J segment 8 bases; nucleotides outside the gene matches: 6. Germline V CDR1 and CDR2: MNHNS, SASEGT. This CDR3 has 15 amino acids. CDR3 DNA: TGTGCCAGCAGTGAAGTGGGGACAGGAGGAGAAAAACTGTTTTTT. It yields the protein CASSEVGTGGEKLFF.

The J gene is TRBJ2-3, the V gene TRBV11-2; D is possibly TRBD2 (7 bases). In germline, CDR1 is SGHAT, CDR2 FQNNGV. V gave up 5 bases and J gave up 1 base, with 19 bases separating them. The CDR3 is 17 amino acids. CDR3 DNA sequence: TGTGCCAGCAGCCCAGGGGATGGCGGGGGTGGCACAGATACGCAGTATTTT. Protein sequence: CASSPGDGGGGTDTQYF.

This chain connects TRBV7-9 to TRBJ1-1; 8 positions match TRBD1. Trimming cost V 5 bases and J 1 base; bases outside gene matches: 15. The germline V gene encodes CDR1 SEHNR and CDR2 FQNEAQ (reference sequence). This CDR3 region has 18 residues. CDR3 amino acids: CASSIPGTGYFSNTEAFF. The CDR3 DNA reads TGTGCCAGCAGCATCCCGGGGACAGGATATTTCTCGAACACTGAAGCTTTCTTT.

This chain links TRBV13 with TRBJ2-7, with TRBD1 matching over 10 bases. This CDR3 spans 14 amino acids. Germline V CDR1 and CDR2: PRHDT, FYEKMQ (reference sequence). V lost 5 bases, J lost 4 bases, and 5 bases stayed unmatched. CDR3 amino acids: CASSSRDRGYEQYF. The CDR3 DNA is TGTGCCAGCAGCAGCCGGGACAGGGGTTACGAGCAGTACTTC.

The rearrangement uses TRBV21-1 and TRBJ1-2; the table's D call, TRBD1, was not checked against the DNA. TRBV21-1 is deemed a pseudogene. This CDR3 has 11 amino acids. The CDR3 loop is CASSTSDSRPF. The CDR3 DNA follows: TGTGCCAGCAGCACATCGGACAGCCGGCCCTTC.

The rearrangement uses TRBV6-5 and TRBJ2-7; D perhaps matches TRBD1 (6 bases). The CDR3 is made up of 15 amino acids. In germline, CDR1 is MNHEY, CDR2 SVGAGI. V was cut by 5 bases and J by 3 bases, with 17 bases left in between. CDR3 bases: TGTGCCAGCAGTCCGCCAGGGGTCCCCTACTACGAGCAGTACTTC. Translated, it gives CASSPPGVPYYEQYF.

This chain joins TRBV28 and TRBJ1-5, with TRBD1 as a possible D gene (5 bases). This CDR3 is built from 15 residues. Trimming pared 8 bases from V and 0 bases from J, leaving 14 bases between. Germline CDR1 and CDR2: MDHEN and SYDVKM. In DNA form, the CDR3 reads TGTGCCAGCGGAGCGACAGTCCTTAGCAATCAGCCCCAGCATTTT. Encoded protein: CASGATVLSNQPQHF.

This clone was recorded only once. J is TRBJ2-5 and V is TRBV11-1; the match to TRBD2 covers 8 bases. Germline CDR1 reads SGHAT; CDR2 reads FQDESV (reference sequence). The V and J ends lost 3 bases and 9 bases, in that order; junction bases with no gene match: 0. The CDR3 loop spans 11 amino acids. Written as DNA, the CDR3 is TGTGCCAGCAGCTTCGGGGGGGCCCAGTACTTC. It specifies CASSFGGAQYF.

The DNA for the CDR3 is TGTGCCAGCAGCTGGGGACAGCGGGAAAAACTGTTTTTT. Its translation: CASSWGQREKLFF. The chain combines TRBV11-2 with TRBJ1-4; 7 bases fit TRBD1. J gave up 8 bases and V 4 bases, and 4 bases lay outside the gene matches. Germline lookup yields CDR1 SGHAT and CDR2 FQNNGV. The CDR3 length is 13 residues.

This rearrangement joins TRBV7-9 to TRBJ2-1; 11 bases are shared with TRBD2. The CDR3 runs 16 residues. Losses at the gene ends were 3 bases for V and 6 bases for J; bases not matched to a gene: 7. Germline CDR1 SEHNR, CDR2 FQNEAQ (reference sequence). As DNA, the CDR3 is TGTGCCAGCAGCTTCGTCTTTAGCGGGGGGGCCAATGAGCAGTTCTTC. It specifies CASSFVFSGGANEQFF.

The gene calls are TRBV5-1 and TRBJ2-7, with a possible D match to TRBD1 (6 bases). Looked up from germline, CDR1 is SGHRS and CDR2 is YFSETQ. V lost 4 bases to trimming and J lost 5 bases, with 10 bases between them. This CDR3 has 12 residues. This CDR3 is CASSPQGHEQYF. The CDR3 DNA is TGCGCCAGCAGCCCACAGGGCCACGAGCAGTACTTC.

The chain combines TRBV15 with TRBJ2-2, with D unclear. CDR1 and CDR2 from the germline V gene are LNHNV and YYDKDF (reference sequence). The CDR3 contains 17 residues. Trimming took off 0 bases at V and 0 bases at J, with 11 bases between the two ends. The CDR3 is CATSRDHTLANTGELFF. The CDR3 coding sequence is TGTGCCACCAGCAGAGATCACACCCTCGCGAACACCGGGGAGCTGTTTTTT.

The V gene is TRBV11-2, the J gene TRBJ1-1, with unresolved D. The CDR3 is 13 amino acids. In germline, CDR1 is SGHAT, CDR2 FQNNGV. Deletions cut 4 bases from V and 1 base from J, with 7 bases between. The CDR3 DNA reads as TGTGCCAGCAGCTCAGAAGAGAACACTGAAGCTTTCTTT. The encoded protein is CASSSEENTEAFF.